The rows below give T cell receptor beta chains drawn from one sample of a study of beta chain features in type 1 diabetes. The protocol was immunoSEQ multiplex PCR, while the TCRdb copy is restricted to in-frame clones and leaves out a portion. This table has about 620,000 clones, about 16% appearing once. Material for sequencing was naive CD4+ T cells from blood. Receptor source: a man younger than 30 in good health. Both conserved end residues are part of each CDR3.

V,J,CDR3
TRBV29-1,TRBJ1-2,CSVGALGHGYTF
TRBV15,TRBJ2-3,CATSRVQGLQYF
TRBV5-4,TRBJ2-5,CASSPRGPGETQYF
TRBV29-1,TRBJ2-5,CSISTGGVTDF
TRBV7-2,TRBJ2-7,CASSLVGGRAHEQYF
TRBV6-4,TRBJ1-2,CASSWGSGNYGYTF
TRBV15,TRBJ2-6,CATSREPYGANVLTF
TRBV7-9,TRBJ2-3,CASSLWDRSTDTQYF
TRBV9,TRBJ2-1,CASSAGATAYNEQFF
TRBV7-9,TRBJ1-2,CASSRNRDSYGYTF
TRBV28,TRBJ2-6,CASSLSGANVLTF
TRBV11-3,TRBJ2-1,CASSLDLAGGFYNEQFF
TRBV5-4,TRBJ2-5,CASSRTGGLQETQYF
TRBV16,TRBJ2-7,CASSQSIGTGNYEQYF
TRBV25-1,TRBJ2-3,CASSKTRGWATDTQYF
TRBV4-2,TRBJ2-2,CASSPDISNTGELFF
TRBV15,TRBJ1-5,CATSRDRLPQHF
TRBV28,TRBJ2-7,CASSWNFRDRGYEQYF
TRBV5-1,TRBJ2-5,CASSLGAGEETQYF
TRBV7-9,TRBJ2-3,CACSGSGATNTQYF
TRBV30,TRBJ2-3,CAWSGLAMQYF
TRBV4-1,TRBJ2-7,CASSSPTYEQYF
TRBV4-2,TRBJ2-2,CASSLTGGQGNTGELFF
TRBV7-3,TRBJ2-7,CASSLGTGKYEQYF
TRBV7-2,TRBJ2-1,CASSPQGERNEQFF
TRBV5-1,TRBJ2-2,CASRPGQGGTGELFF
TRBV7-6,TRBJ1-1,CASSPGRVPTEAFF
TRBV28,TRBJ1-2,CASKEATGTYGYTF
TRBV7-2,TRBJ1-2,CASSPDRVGGYTF
TRBV28,TRBJ2-3,CGSGGGAGDTQYF
TRBV23-1,TRBJ2-3,CASSLRRAGSTDTQYF
TRBV6-6,TRBJ2-7,CASSYGTGGRYEQYF
TRBV6-5,TRBJ2-7,CASSLQGYEQYF
TRBV9,TRBJ2-3,CASSLRLAGATDTQYF
TRBV6-6,TRBJ2-7,CASSYSTGTGAYEQYF
TRBV30,TRBJ2-7,CAWSVAGGPYEQYF
TRBV28,TRBJ2-4,CASSLSVLAKNIQYF
TRBV5-1,TRBJ2-1,CASSLGRATYNEQFF
TRBV7-9,TRBJ1-2,CASIRGTANYGYTF
TRBV19,TRBJ2-1,CASRKQNTLRDEQFF
TRBV7-3,TRBJ1-1,CASSLTGTGTGEAFF
TRBV5-5,TRBJ2-6,CASSLAGHSSSGANVLTF
TRBV5-5,TRBJ2-1,CASNPGGGLRYNEQFF
TRBV5-4,TRBJ2-5,CASSLGQVGIQETQYF
TRBV25-1,TRBJ2-7,CASSAQGYEQYF
TRBV4-2,TRBJ2-3,CASSRDRPITDTQYF
TRBV14,TRBJ2-7,CASSQELGHEQYF
TRBV13,TRBJ1-2,CASSARRKSLGGYTF
TRBV6-5,TRBJ1-1,CASRGGGRYTEAFF
TRBV2,TRBJ1-5,CASTAGEGNQPQHF
TRBV29-1,TRBJ2-5,CSGRRSRETQYF
TRBV25-1,TRBJ1-2,CASSELREGGGYTF
TRBV25-1,TRBJ2-5,CASSGQTGIQETQYF
TRBV5-1,TRBJ1-1,CASSPRPDRENTEAFF
TRBV6-4,TRBJ2-3,CASSDGGGKDTQYF
TRBV6-5,TRBJ1-2,CASSYSSSRGGYGYTF
TRBV7-3,TRBJ2-6,CASSSRRAGANVLTF
TRBV6-5,TRBJ2-7,CASRETGSFYEQYF
TRBV18,TRBJ2-7,CASSPGYEQYF